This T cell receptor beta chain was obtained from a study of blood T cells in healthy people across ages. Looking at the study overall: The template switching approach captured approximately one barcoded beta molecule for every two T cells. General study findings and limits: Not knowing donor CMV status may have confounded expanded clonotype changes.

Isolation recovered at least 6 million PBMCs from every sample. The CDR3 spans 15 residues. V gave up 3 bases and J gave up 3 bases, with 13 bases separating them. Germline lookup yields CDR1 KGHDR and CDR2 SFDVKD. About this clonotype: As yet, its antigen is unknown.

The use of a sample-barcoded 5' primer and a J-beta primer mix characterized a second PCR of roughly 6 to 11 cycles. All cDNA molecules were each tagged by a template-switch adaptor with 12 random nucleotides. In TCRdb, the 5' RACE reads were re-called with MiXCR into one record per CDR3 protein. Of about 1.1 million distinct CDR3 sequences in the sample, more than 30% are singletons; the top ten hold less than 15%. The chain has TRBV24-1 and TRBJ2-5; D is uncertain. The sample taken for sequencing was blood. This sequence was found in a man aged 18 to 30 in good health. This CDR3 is CATSDPRTEKETQYF. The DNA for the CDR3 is TGTGCCACCAGTGATCCCAGGACGGAGAAAGAGACCCAGTACTTC.